This T cell receptor (beta chain) was sequenced for a study of blood T cell repertoires in COVID-19. Method: immunoSEQ multiplex PCR; TCRdb's copy keeps in-frame clones and lacks some. The data show 150,000 to 180,000 clones, around 85% seen once. This CDR3 has 15 residues. The V and J ends lost 6 bases and 7 bases, in that order; junction bases with no gene match: 13. CDR1 is MDHEN and CDR2 is SYDVKM in the germline V gene. Sequencing was carried out using peripheral blood. This clonotype was obtained from a man aged 55 to 70 with COVID-19, enrolled during active disease. The J gene is TRBJ1-2, the V gene TRBV28; TRBD1 matches at 8 bases. The CDR3 DNA is TGTGCCAGCAGCCGACCCCGGGACAGGTTCCGTGGCTACACCTTC. The encoded protein is CASSRPRDRFRGYTF.